The rows below give T cell receptor beta chains drawn from one sample of a study of blood T cell repertoires in COVID-19. The method was immunoSEQ multiplex PCR; TCRdb's version includes in-frame clones alone and lacks a portion of them. Of 150,000 to 200,000 clones listed, roughly 76% are singletons. The sample was peripheral blood. All receptors come from a woman at least 80 years old with COVID-19, enrolled during active disease. The CDR3 runs from the conserved cysteine through the conserved F or W.

v_gene,CDR3aa
TRBV3-1/TRBV3-2,CASSAGQGAVQYF
TRBV29-1,CSVDPPGSTDTQYF
TRBV27,CASSMGLNYNEQFF
TRBV3-1/TRBV3-2,CASSRTGGAYSETQYF
TRBV19,CASSPRQGLYTEAFF
TRBV2,CASREGVGNEQFF
TRBV15,CATSRDRRGGTGELFF
TRBV5-1,CASSFLAPGTENEQFF
TRBV11-2,CASSTTGIGELFF
TRBV18,CASSLLGQGRETQYF
TRBV4-3,CASSQDTSGAYNEQFF
TRBV5-6,CASSLLASGRVEQFF
TRBV2,CASSVNRLPSGANVLTF
TRBV18,CASSPIPGQAHEQYF
TRBV9,CASSVGTGYGYTF
TRBV2,CASSEWGGSSYNEQFF
TRBV24-1,CATPPRGDTQYF
TRBV5-1,CASSLLGQGNTIYF
TRBV10-3,CAISEAGEGYGYTF
TRBV29-1,CSVFLEGRGRDTQYF
TRBV6-5,CASRFQHGRGTEAFF
TRBV7-6,CASSYHEAGGPYEQFF